The clone carrying this TCR beta chain was detected only a few times. Its specificity is not known. This entry belongs to a study of early T cells in non-severe SARS-CoV-2 infection. Overall study findings and caveats: The VDJdb matching leaned toward anti-spike CD8 responses and overlooked private and CD4 specificities.

The library protocol tagged individual cDNA molecules with unique molecular identifiers. In TCRdb, the 5' RACE reads were re-called with MiXCR into one record per CDR3 protein. The repertoire holds under 70,000 distinct CDR3 sequences, with 13% as singletons. Germline V gene data show CDR1 as SGHRS and CDR2 as YFSETQ. This CDR3 spans 15 amino acids. Deletions cut 1 base from V and 9 bases from J, with 16 bases between. The origin of this receptor is an adult who was a healthcare worker with PCR-confirmed SARS-CoV-2 infection or an uninfected control (not recorded which). The specimen comprised whole blood, sampled at baseline. The chain uses TRBV5-1 and TRBJ2-2; no firm D call. The CDR3 region has the DNA TGCGCCAGCAGCTTGATCCGCAGTCCTTACCGGGAGCTGTTTTTT. Amino acids: CASSLIRSPYRELFF.